The T cell receptor beta chain described here comes from a study of CD8 T cells in ankylosing spondylitis. Overall study findings and caveats: A TCR beta motif of under 10 highly homologous variants seemed to mark ankylosing spondylitis blood. Disease-associated clones were CD8+ and fairly uncommon in peripheral blood.

TCRdb reprocessed the 5' RACE reads via MiXCR and lists one record per CDR3 protein. The table lists about 700,000 distinct CDR3 sequences, roughly 19% of them singletons. To note about this clonotype: The antigen remains undetermined.

Material for sequencing was blood, either unsorted or a sorted T cell fraction (not recorded which). This TCR was recovered from a male donor with ankylosing spondylitis.

CDR3 coding DNA: TGCAGTGCTAGAGTCCTATCCCACACAGATACGCAGTATTTT. It codes for CSARVLSHTDTQYF. This chain connects TRBV20-1 to TRBJ2-3, with D uncertain. Germline V gene sequence: CDR1 DFQATT, CDR2 SNEGSKA (reference sequence). V gave up 1 base and J gave up 2 bases, with 10 bases separating them. The CDR3 is 14 amino acids.